The 10 T cell receptor beta chains given below trace back to one sample, sequenced in a study of cytomegalovirus exposure and HLA in healthy donors. The study ran its PCR with 60 Vbeta and 13 Jbeta primers. Sequencing was performed with immunoSEQ multiplex PCR; in TCRdb, only in-frame clones are kept and a portion is missing. The sample holds some 150,000 clones, 72% seen once. Input material: PBMCs. Every receptor here comes from a man aged 50-59 years in good health and CMV-seropositive.

This clone was seen more than once but under ten times. The chain couples TRBV7-3 to TRBJ2-1, with 9 nucleotides matching TRBD2. The CDR3 is 15 residues long. CDR1 is SGHTA and CDR2 is FQGTGA in the germline V gene. V gave up 5 bases and J gave up 5 bases; unmatched junction bases: 7. The CDR3 loop is CASSTMVAGDNEQFF. The CDR3 DNA is TGTGCCAGCAGCACCATGGTAGCGGGGGACAATGAGCAGTTCTTC.

This clone was found a few times. The CDR3 reads CASSQDDSRYEQYF. The CDR3 coding sequence is TGCGCCAGCAGCCAAGACGACAGCCGTTACGAGCAGTACTTC. The genes are TRBV4-1 and TRBJ2-7, with a weak D call TRBD1 (5 bases). The CDR3 length is 14 residues. The V end was cut by 0 bases, the J end by 4 bases, with 10 bases between. The germline CDR1 and CDR2 sequences are MGHRA and YSYEKL.

This chain connects TRBV5-1 to TRBJ2-5; TRBD2 matches at 7 bases. Per the germline V gene, CDR1 is SGHRS and CDR2 is YFSETQ. Trimming at V came to 4 bases and at J to 9 bases, leaving 9 bases not matched to a gene. The CDR3 contains 13 residues. CDR3 residues: CASSPDVGRAQYF. Written as DNA, the CDR3 is TGCGCCAGCAGCCCCGATGTGGGGAGGGCCCAGTACTTC.

In this sample, this clone turned up a few times. The chain carries TRBV7-2 and TRBJ2-1; 11 bases line up with TRBD2. V lost 6 bases to trimming and J lost 8 bases; unmatched junction nucleotides: 12. This CDR3 comprises 16 residues. CDR1 SGHTA and CDR2 FQGNSA come from the germline V gene. The DNA of the CDR3 is TGTGCCAGCAGGCCACCACTAGCGGGGGCGGGGGATGAGCAGTTCTTC. The encoded protein is CASRPPLAGAGDEQFF.

This clone was picked up one time. V usage is TRBV7-2 and J usage is TRBJ1-2, with 7 bases lining up with TRBD1. The CDR3 length is 13 residues. V dropped 1 base and J dropped 6; count of bases not matched to a gene: 2. Germline CDR1 SGHTA, CDR2 FQGNSA. The CDR3 loop is CASSLERGHGYTF. The CDR3 DNA reads TGTGCCAGCAGCTTAGAAAGGGGGCATGGCTACACCTTC. The full variable domain, completed using reference TRBV7-2 and TRBJ1-2, is GAGVSQSPSNKVTEKGKDVELRCDPISGHTALYWYRQSLGQGLEFLIYFQGNSAPDKSGLPSDRFSAERTGGSVSTLTIQRTQQEDSAVYLCASSLERGHGYTFGSGTRLTVV.

V and J are TRBV4-1 and TRBJ1-5; 7 nucleotides match TRBD1. The CDR3 covers 15 residues. Germline-derived CDR1 and CDR2 are MGHRA and YSYEKL. The trim removed 5 bases at V and 3 bases at J, leaving 7 bases unmatched. This CDR3 reads CASSEQGWDNQPQHF. The CDR3 DNA is TGCGCCAGCAGCGAACAGGGGTGGGACAATCAGCCCCAGCATTTT.

The chain carries TRBV6-1 and TRBJ1-2; D not resolved. The V gene's germline CDR1 is MNHNS and CDR2 SASEGT. This CDR3 region has 16 residues. The V end lost 3 bases, the J end lost 1 base, and 15 bases lay between the germline ends. Here the CDR3 DNA reads TGTGCCAGCAGTGACCTTCAGTGGCAGGATAACTATGGCTACACCTTC. Amino acid sequence: CASSDLQWQDNYGYTF.

The chain carries TRBV6-6 and TRBJ1-1, with D unclear. The CDR3 sequence is 16 residues long. Trimming removed 5 bases at V and 0 bases at J, with 16 bases between. The germline V gene encodes CDR1 MNHNY and CDR2 SVGAGI (reference sequence). CDR3 bases: TGTGCCAGCAGTGTTCCTTCGTACTACATGAACACTGAAGCTTTCTTT. This sequence encodes CASSVPSYYMNTEAFF.

CDR3: CGVTAGWVTEAFF. CDR3 bases: TGTGGAGTGACGGCAGGTTGGGTCACTGAAGCTTTCTTT. The chain joins TRBV27 to TRBJ1-1; no clear D. The CDR3 has 13 amino acids. Germline CDR1 and CDR2: MNHEY and SMNVEV (reference sequence).

The chain is built from TRBV18 and TRBJ2-5; D is perhaps TRBD2 (5 bases). The germline V gene has CDR1 KGHSH and CDR2 LQKENI. V was pared by 6 bases and J by 5 bases, with 19 bases between. The CDR3 length is 15 residues. The DNA of the CDR3 is TGTGCCAGCTCCCCCAAGGGAGACCCTAGGGAGACCCAGTACTTC. This encodes CASSPKGDPRETQYF.